The subject of this entry is one T cell receptor (beta chain). The specificity of this receptor is unknown. Base-call qualities are not available, and no considerably larger clone is one nucleotide away. The data stem from a study of blood T cell repertoires in COVID-19 (dated by TCRdb to about 2020). Background for the entire study: Samples covering the acute and convalescent phases of COVID-19 were provided by collaborators in the United States, Italy and Spain. The sample metadata nearly always contained a de-identified subject ID, COVID-19 status, age in years and sex. Where available, HLA class I and class II types were taken from metadata supplied by the sample provider and were not determined by assay-based typing. A freely available public database, intended as a resource for researchers studying the immune response to SARS-CoV-2, is where the repertoires were released. Samples were obtained from the ongoing ImmuneRACE study (first 160 participants) and from about 1,300 subjects provided by 6 global collaborators. Subjects who had been exposed to COVID-19, were actively infected with it, or had recovered from it provided the deeply sampled blood TCRbeta repertoires that made up the dataset. The material from the prospective study consisted of cDNA or gDNA derived from T cells, B-cell-depleted T cells, or PBMCs. Here is what the overall study found, with its caveats: How much clinical and demographic metadata was included differed by source and by participant, and the metadata was provided uncurated.

Collaborating institutions collected whole blood in K2EDTA tubes following their own protocols. For TCRbeta analysis, collaborators shipped samples as frozen whole blood, isolated PBMCs, or DNA extracted from either of those sample types. Germline trimming amounts to 1 base on V and 3 bases on J, with 1 as the count of junction bases outside the gene matches. The germline V gene specifies SGHAT as CDR1 and FQNNGV as CDR2. The CDR3 starts with the cysteine, ends with the phenylalanine, and has 14 residues. The kept DNA is CDR3 alone, 42 bases in frame from the first base. TCRbeta CDR3 regions were amplified from genomic DNA using the immunoSEQ Assay, a bias-controlled multiplex PCR. The study's processing was this. The number of nucleated cells in each sample was estimated from the amplification of reference gene primers within the assay. Sequence reads were collapsed and filtered to measure the absolute abundance of every unique TCRbeta CDR3 rearrangement. For each sample, productive Simpson clonality was calculated as the square root of Simpson's diversity index over productive rearrangements. The table was pulled from immuneACCESS by TCRdb, which kept in-frame rearrangements only. Such tables lose some clones; where checked, under half of the loss comes from unresolved V genes, and the rest has no known cause. V and J calls and clone size are copied from that table; D and trimming were computed from the DNA. This sample comprises about 270,000 clones, 65% to 90% of them detected only once. The ten largest clones capture roughly 2.9% of the sample.

The rearrangement combines TRBV11-2 with TRBJ2-3; 7 nucleotides in the junction match TRBD2. Sequenced sample: peripheral blood. This sequence originates from a woman aged 55-75 years with active or convalescent COVID-19. The base sequence is TGTGCCAGCAGCTTAGCGGGGGGTACAGATACGCAGTATTTT. Its translation reads: CASSLAGGTDTQYF.